These 26 T cell receptor beta chains were all obtained from the same sample, sequenced in a study of early T cells in non-severe SARS-CoV-2 infection (dated by TCRdb to the early 2020s). Receptors were amplified or captured by 5' RACE. Sequenced using a NextSeq 500. The raw public reads went through TCRdb reprocessing: fastp at Q25, MiXCR clone calling, in-frame beta chains kept. CDR3 protein sequences are deduplicated, and each keeps its most common genes and DNA. The sample profile shows about 72,000 distinct CDR3 sequences; 9.5% to 13% of them were found once. Around 7.3% of the sample is held by the ten biggest clonotypes. Sequencing used whole blood, obtained at baseline. These receptors originate from an adult who was a healthcare worker with PCR-confirmed SARS-CoV-2 infection or an uninfected control (not recorded which).

Only a few counts were recorded for this clonotype. The chain employs TRBV5-6 and TRBJ2-7, with a possible D match to TRBD1 (5 bases). The CDR3 extends over 15 amino acids. The V gene lost 0 bases and the J gene lost 3 bases, with 13 bases spanning the gap. Looked up from germline, CDR1 is SGHDT and CDR2 is YYEEEE. CDR3 bases: TGTGCCAGCAGCTTGGCCAGGGAATTTTTCTACGAGCAGTACTTC. Its translation: CASSLAREFFYEQYF.

The chain has TRBV29-1 and TRBJ1-1, with a tentative D call TRBD1 (5 bases). In germline, CDR1 is SQVTM, CDR2 ANQGSEA. This CDR3 region has 13 residues. V was trimmed by 2 bases and J by 6 bases, leaving 13 bases between them. The CDR3 spells CSVEYSIGAEAFF. Here the CDR3 DNA reads TGCAGCGTTGAATATTCCATAGGGGCTGAAGCTTTCTTT.

This clonotype was recorded at least ten times. This chain links TRBV10-2 with TRBJ1-5, with D possibly being TRBD1 (6 bases). Trimming removed 6 bases from V and 2 bases from J, with 11 bases in between. The CDR3 totals 14 residues. Germline V lookup: CDR1 WSHSY, CDR2 SAAADI. The CDR3 spells CASSEQGGNQPQHF. CDR3 DNA sequence: TGCGCCAGCAGCGAACAGGGAGGCAATCAGCCCCAGCATTTT.

This clonotype was counted many times. The CDR3 region is CASSFDGLAGETQYF. The DNA of the CDR3 is TGCGCCAGCAGCTTCGACGGACTAGCGGGGGAGACCCAGTACTTC. The rearrangement links TRBV5-1 to TRBJ2-5, with 12 bases aligning to TRBD2. The V gene end was trimmed by 2 bases and the J gene end by 5 bases; junction bases not matched to a gene: 4. Germline assignment: CDR1 SGHRS and CDR2 YFSETQ. The CDR3 is made up of 15 amino acids.

There are many counts of this clonotype. The chain uses TRBV30 and TRBJ1-2; TRBD1 aligns across 8 bases. V shed 2 bases, J shed 7 bases, and the junction held 9 bases outside the gene matches. The CDR3 extends over 14 amino acids. In germline, CDR1 is GTSNPN, CDR2 SVGIG (reference sequence). CDR3 bases: TGTGCCTGGAGTTTGGGGACAGGATCTAGTGGCTACACCTTC. It specifies CAWSLGTGSSGYTF. The full variable domain, completed using reference TRBV30 and TRBJ1-2, is SQTIHQWPATLVQPVGSPLSLECTVEGTSNPNLYWYRQAAGRGLQLLFYSVGIGQISSEVPQNLSASRPQDRQFILSSKKLLLSDSGFYLCAWSLGTGSSGYTFGSGTRLTVV.

The sample holds a few counts of this clonotype. The CDR3 reads CASGNHLGAYEQYF. CDR3 DNA: TGTGCTAGTGGAAACCACCTCGGGGCCTACGAGCAGTACTTC. V usage is TRBV12-5 and J usage is TRBJ2-7, with D perhaps TRBD2 (5 bases). The V end lost 6 bases, the J end lost 2 bases, and 14 bases lay between the germline ends. The germline V gene encodes CDR1 LGHNT and CDR2 FRNRAP. This CDR3 comprises 14 residues.

Many counts were recorded for this clonotype. The chain recombines TRBV6-5 with TRBJ2-3; 10 nucleotides agree with TRBD1. The CDR3 runs 16 residues. J lost 2 bases, V lost 3 bases, and 5 bases had no gene match. Germline V gives CDR1 MNHEY, CDR2 SVGAGI. CDR3 bases: TGTGCCAGCAGTTATGTCGGGACAGGGGTCACAGATACGCAGTATTTT. Amino acids: CASSYVGTGVTDTQYF.

This clonotype was detected many times. V is TRBV7-9 and J is TRBJ1-1; no reliable D call. The CDR3 runs to 14 residues. Trimming removed 5 bases at V and 1 base at J, with 11 bases between. Germline CDR1 SEHNR, CDR2 FQNEAQ (reference sequence). CDR3 coding DNA: TGTGCCAGCAGCCCGTCTCGAGGGAACACTGAAGCTTTCTTT. Translation gives CASSPSRGNTEAFF. Based on the CDR3 plus reference TRBV7-9 and TRBJ1-1, the full variable domain is DTGVSQNPRHKITKRGQNVTFRCDPISEHNRLYWYRQTLGQGPEFLTYFQNEAQLEKSRLLSDRFSAERPKGSFSTLEIQRTEQGDSAMYLCASSPSRGNTEAFFGQGTRLTVV.

This clonotype occurred many times. The chain is built from TRBV4-1 and TRBJ2-1, with TRBD2 matching over 14 bases. The V gene end was trimmed by 4 bases and the J gene end by 10 bases; junction bases not matched to a gene: 9. Germline loops: CDR1 MGHRA, CDR2 YSYEKL. The CDR3 totals 16 residues. In DNA, the CDR3 is TGCGCCAGCAGCCCCGGACTAGCGGGGGGAATCGTAGAGCAGTTCTTC. The encoded protein is CASSPGLAGGIVEQFF.

The chain combines TRBV14 with TRBJ1-2; TRBD1 matches 12 bases. Germline V gene data show CDR1 as SGHDN and CDR2 as FVKESK. The CDR3 has 15 amino acids. The V gene end was trimmed by 3 bases and the J gene end by 7 bases; junction bases not matched to a gene: 6. The CDR3 sequence is CASSQTGTGGSGYTF. The CDR3 DNA reads as TGTGCCAGCAGCCAGACCGGGACAGGGGGCTCTGGCTACACCTTC.

This clonotype was picked up a small number of times. The gene calls are TRBV19 and TRBJ1-2; D gene uncertain. The CDR3 sequence is 13 residues long. With 6 bases removed from V and 8 bases from J, the gap between germline ends came to 16 bases. Germline CDR1 LNHDA, CDR2 SQIVND (reference sequence). The CDR3 loop reads CASSRGETGGYTF. CDR3 coding DNA: TGTGCCAGTAGCCGAGGCGAAACTGGCGGCTACACCTTC.

The table lists this clonotype with many counts. This rearrangement joins TRBV2 to TRBJ2-3; D gene ambiguous. The length of the CDR3 is 14 residues. V gave up 10 bases and J gave up 1 base, with 15 bases separating them. Germline loops: CDR1 SNHLY, CDR2 FYNNEI. The CDR3 DNA is TGTGCCAACCGGACCCAGGCCTGCACAGATACGCAGTATTTT. This encodes CANRTQACTDTQYF.

This clonotype was counted a few times. The chain has TRBV6-6 and TRBJ1-2; D perhaps matches TRBD1 (6 bases). The length of the CDR3 is 14 residues. The ends were cut back, 4 bases at V and 6 bases at J, with 15 bases in the middle. Germline-derived CDR1 and CDR2 are MNHNY and SVGAGI (reference sequence). CDR3 DNA: TGTGCCAGCAGTTGGACAGACGAGGGCGATGGCTACACCTTC. This encodes CASSWTDEGDGYTF.

This clonotype occurred many times. The chain recombines TRBV5-5 with TRBJ2-3; tentatively, D is TRBD1 (6 bases). This CDR3 is built from 14 residues. V dropped 4 bases and J dropped 3 bases, with 12 bases sitting between them. Germline CDR1 reads SGHKS; CDR2 reads YYEKEE (reference sequence). The CDR3 protein is CASSPPTGTDTQYF. The CDR3 DNA sequence: TGTGCCAGCAGCCCACCCACAGGGACAGATACGCAGTATTTT.

At least ten counts were recorded for this clonotype. The chain has TRBV5-6 and TRBJ1-4; a possible D gene is TRBD1 (5 bases). V was shortened by 7 bases and J by 7 bases, with 17 bases between the two germline ends. Germline V gives CDR1 SGHDT, CDR2 YYEEEE. This CDR3 is built from 14 residues. CDR3 coding DNA: TGTGCCAGCCAACGAAATTGGGGGACTGAAAAACTGTTTTTT. This translates into CASQRNWGTEKLFF.

This clonotype has at least ten counts. The gene calls are TRBV7-2 and TRBJ2-7; possible D gene TRBD1, 6 bases. The germline V gene encodes CDR1 SGHTA and CDR2 FQGNSA. Trimming left V 3 bases short and J 5 bases short, with 17 bases between. CDR3 length: 15 amino acids. The CDR3 reads CASSFPGHDHHEQYF. CDR3 DNA: TGTGCCAGCAGCTTTCCGGGACACGACCACCACGAGCAGTACTTC.

This clonotype was recorded many times. CDR3: CASRLDRGRTDTQYF. The CDR3, as DNA: TGTGCCAGCAGACTCGACAGGGGGCGCACAGATACGCAGTATTTT. The chain recombines TRBV2 with TRBJ2-3; 10 bases are a match to TRBD1. This CDR3 spans 15 amino acids. After removal of 6 bases from V and 1 base from J, the junction contained 4 bases not matched to a gene. Per germline, CDR1 SNHLY and CDR2 FYNNEI. Full variable domain (rest looked up from reference TRBV2 and TRBJ2-3): EPEVTQTPSHQVTQMGQEVILRCVPISNHLYFYWYRQILGQKVEFLVSFYNNEISEKSEIFDDQFSVERPDGSNFTLKIRSTKLEDSAMYFCASRLDRGRTDTQYFGPGTRLTVL.

This clonotype showed up many times. This chain joins TRBV7-9 and TRBJ1-2, with a tentative D call TRBD1 (5 bases). Germline CDR1 is SEHNR and CDR2 is FQNEAQ (reference sequence). V gave up 2 bases and J gave up 11 bases, with 9 bases separating them. This CDR3 is built from 11 residues. The CDR3 region is CASSLQGSYTF. The CDR3 coding sequence is TGTGCCAGCAGCTTACAGGGCAGTTACACCTTC. The variable domain in full, completed from reference TRBV7-9 and TRBJ1-2, reads DTGVSQNPRHKITKRGQNVTFRCDPISEHNRLYWYRQTLGQGPEFLTYFQNEAQLEKSRLLSDRFSAERPKGSFSTLEIQRTEQGDSAMYLCASSLQGSYTFGSGTRLTVV.

This clonotype has more than one count but fewer than ten. V and J are TRBV24-1 and TRBJ1-2; tentative D call: TRBD1 (6 bases). Trimming cost V 2 bases and J 3 bases, with 12 bases left between them. In germline, CDR1 is KGHDR, CDR2 SFDVKD. The CDR3 totals 15 residues. CDR3 DNA sequence: TGTGCCACCAGTGATTCTCACAGGGAGGACTATGGCTACACCTTC. This gives the protein CATSDSHREDYGYTF.

In this sample, this clonotype turned up a few times. The chain carries TRBV7-2 and TRBJ2-2; either TRBD1 or TRBD2 may fit D (5 bases each). V was shortened by 7 bases and J by 3 bases, with 12 bases between the two germline ends. The CDR3 contains 14 residues. Germline V gene data show CDR1 as SGHTA and CDR2 as FQGNSA. The CDR3 spells CASIRDRDTGELFF. The CDR3 DNA follows: TGTGCCAGCATCCGGGACCGGGACACCGGGGAGCTGTTTTTT.

The chain joins TRBV11-1 to TRBJ2-7, with D perhaps TRBD1 (5 bases). Germline CDR1 SGHAT, CDR2 FQDESV (reference sequence). V dropped 5 bases and J dropped 4 bases, with 9 bases sitting between them. The CDR3 spans 12 residues. The CDR3 nucleotides read TGTGCCAGCAGCGGCAGGGCGTACGAGCAGTACTTC. This gives the protein CASSGRAYEQYF.

This clonotype was seen ten or more times. This chain uses TRBV20-1 with TRBJ1-1; unclear D gene. The CDR3 totals 15 residues. Germline assignment: CDR1 DFQATT and CDR2 SNEGSKA (reference sequence). The V end was cut by 6 bases, the J end by 0 bases, with 17 bases between. CDR3 in DNA: TGCAGTGCCCCCGGCAGGCGTACCCTGAACACTGAAGCTTTCTTT. This translates into CSAPGRRTLNTEAFF.

This clonotype was seen repeatedly, ten times or more. This chain uses TRBV5-8 with TRBJ1-2; D uncertain. There are 11 residues in the CDR3. V shed 0 bases and J shed 7 bases, with 4 bases lying between them. Germline loops: CDR1 SGHTS, CDR2 YDEGEE. CDR3 in DNA: TGTGCCAGCAGCTTGGGTGCTGGCTACACCTTC. It yields the protein CASSLGAGYTF.

This chain uses TRBV6-5 with TRBJ2-7; D may match TRBD1 or TRBD2 (5 bases each). Trimming left V 4 bases short and J 7 bases short, with 11 bases between. Germline loops: CDR1 MNHEY, CDR2 SVGAGI. The CDR3 has 12 residues. CDR3 DNA: TGTGCCAGCAGTTCGGGGCGTCGGGAGCAGTACTTC. Translating gives CASSSGRREQYF.

The chain is built from TRBV14 and TRBJ2-5; no clear D. This CDR3 comprises 13 residues. Germline CDR1 SGHDN, CDR2 FVKESK. Trimming pared 4 bases from V and 6 bases from J, leaving 12 bases between. The CDR3 nucleotides are TGTGCCAGCAGCCGGCGGAGAGAAAAGACCCAGTACTTC. Translation gives CASSRRREKTQYF. The full variable domain, completed using reference TRBV14 and TRBJ2-5, is EAGVTQFPSHSVIEKGQTVTLRCDPISGHDNLYWYRRVMGKEIKFLLHFVKESKQDESGMPNNRFLAERTGGTYSTLKVQPAELEDSGVYFCASSRRREKTQYFGPGTRLLVL.

A word on this clonotype: This may be a read error, as it is one base from a much larger clone. The chain is built from TRBV10-3 and TRBJ1-6; possibly TRBD1 for D (6 bases). This CDR3 comprises 13 residues. Per germline, CDR1 ENHRY and CDR2 SYGVKD. Between the trimmed V and J ends, which lost 10 bases and 10 bases, there was a span of 17 bases. CDR3 bases: TGTGCCAGTACGGGGACACCTGAATCACCCCTCCACTTT. Translated, it gives CASTGTPESPLHF.